The 30 T cell receptor beta chains listed next were all sequenced from one sample in a study of blood T cells in healthy people across ages. Combining a sample-barcoded 5' primer with a J-beta primer mix, a second PCR ran for 7 to 11 cycles. Via MiXCR, TCRdb re-called the 5' RACE reads, giving one row per CDR3 protein. The data show about 1.5 million distinct CDR3 sequences, roughly 40% seen once. The sequencing sample was made of blood. These receptors all come from a woman between 18 and 29 years old in good health.

V gene TRBV3-1 combines with J gene TRBJ1-2; 7 bases match TRBD1. V was clipped by 0 bases and J by 8 bases; unmatched bases: 12. CDR1 and CDR2 (germline): LGHDT, YNNKEL (reference sequence). This CDR3 region has 16 residues. DNA for the CDR3: TGTGCCAGCAGCCAAGAAGTGGGACAGCGCACAGGGGGCTACACCTTC. Translation: CASSQEVGQRTGGYTF.

The CDR3 DNA sequence: TGCGCCAGCAGCTTGGCCAGGTCGGAGGGCTACACCTTC. This translates into CASSLARSEGYTF. This chain uses TRBV5-1 with TRBJ1-2; no reliable D call. Per germline, CDR1 SGHRS and CDR2 YFSETQ. The CDR3 runs to 13 residues. V lost 0 bases and J 8 bases, leaving 11 bases between the germline ends.

This clonotype was seen only once. This sequence may be a read error, since a much larger clone differs from it by one base. This rearrangement joins TRBV10-3 to TRBJ2-7; D is perhaps TRBD2 (6 bases). V lost 10 bases and J lost 10, with 23 bases in between. CDR3 length: 13 amino acids. Germline loops: CDR1 ENHRY, CDR2 SYGVKD. The CDR3 reads CATAGPHSEIQYF. The CDR3 DNA sequence: TGTGCCACCGCGGGACCCCACTCAGAGATCCAGTACTTC.

The chain joins TRBV27 to TRBJ1-2; no firm D call. V was shortened by 0 bases and J by 4 bases, with 9 bases between the two germline ends. CDR1 is MNHEY, CDR2 SMNVEV, per germline (reference sequence). CDR3 length: 14 amino acids. CDR3 in amino acids: CASSLSGVIYGYTF. The CDR3 DNA follows: TGTGCCAGCAGTTTATCGGGCGTCATCTATGGCTACACCTTC.

Only a few counts were recorded for this clonotype. The chain uses TRBV12-3 or TRBV12-4 and TRBJ2-7, with D possibly being TRBD2 (5 bases). The CDR3 loop spans 11 amino acids. V lost 5 bases, J lost 9 bases, and 11 bases lay in between. Written as DNA, the CDR3 is TGTGCCAGCAGTGAGGGCCCATGGCAGTACTTC. Translated, it gives CASSEGPWQYF.

The rearrangement uses TRBV7-8 and TRBJ1-1, with D maybe TRBD1 (5 bases). Germline V gives CDR1 SGHVS, CDR2 FQNEAQ. Deletions cut 1 base from V and 2 bases from J, with 14 bases between. The CDR3 is 16 amino acids. In DNA form, the CDR3 reads TGTGCCAGCAGCTTAGGGATGTGGGGCGGCAACACTGAAGCTTTCTTT. Encoded protein: CASSLGMWGGNTEAFF. Using reference TRBV7-8 and TRBJ1-1 for the parts outside the CDR3, the full variable domain is GAGVSQSPRYKVAKRGQDVALRCDPISGHVSLFWYQQALGQGPEFLTYFQNEAQLDKSGLPSDRFFAERPEGSVSTLKIQRTQQEDSAVYLCASSLGMWGGNTEAFFGQGTRLTVV.

The chain combines TRBV24-1 with TRBJ2-1, with 10 bases lining up with TRBD2. The CDR3 sequence is 18 residues long. V lost 4 bases to trimming and J lost 4 bases; unmatched junction nucleotides: 12. Germline V gives CDR1 KGHDR, CDR2 SFDVKD. The CDR3 nucleotides are TGTGCCACCAGTGACCCCGATGGGGGACTAGCGACGTACAATGAGCAGTTCTTC. It yields the protein CATSDPDGGLATYNEQFF.

This sequence joins TRBV20-1 and TRBJ2-1; D possibly uses TRBD1 or TRBD2 (6 bases each). The CDR3 covers 14 residues. Germline loops: CDR1 DFQATT, CDR2 SNEGSKA (reference sequence). Trimming pared 3 bases from V and 5 bases from J, leaving 14 bases between. The CDR3 protein is CSASGGYLNNEQFF. The CDR3 bases are TGCAGTGCTAGCGGGGGCTACTTGAACAATGAGCAGTTCTTC.

J is TRBJ2-5 and V is TRBV5-1; 8 bases line up with TRBD2. This CDR3 has 14 amino acids. V lost 1 base, J lost 3 bases, and 2 bases stayed unmatched. Looked up from germline, CDR1 is SGHRS and CDR2 is YFSETQ. The CDR3 DNA sequence: TGCGCCAGCAGCTTGACACTAGCGGAAGAGACCCAGTACTTC. Protein product: CASSLTLAEETQYF.

The chain carries TRBV5-6 and TRBJ2-1; no clear D. The CDR3 contains 14 residues. Germline-derived CDR1 and CDR2 are SGHDT and YYEEEE. Trimming removed 7 bases at V and 0 bases at J, with 11 bases between. The CDR3 loop is CASGIGNSYNEQFF. The CDR3 nucleotides read TGTGCCAGCGGTATTGGAAACTCCTACAATGAGCAGTTCTTC.

The chain links TRBV5-1 to TRBJ1-2; D not certain. This CDR3 contains 14 residues. Per germline, CDR1 SGHRS and CDR2 YFSETQ. V was trimmed by 5 bases and J by 6 bases, leaving 17 bases between them. This chain's CDR3 is CASSSKTDYNGYTF. As DNA, the CDR3 is TGCGCCAGCAGTTCGAAGACCGACTATAATGGCTACACCTTC.

This clonotype showed up just a few times. The chain links TRBV12-3 or TRBV12-4 to TRBJ2-2, with D perhaps matching TRBD1 (5 bases). The length of the CDR3 is 15 residues. V was cut by 2 bases and J by 4 bases, with 11 bases left in between. The CDR3 DNA is TGTGCCAGCAGTTTATATCCAGGGATCACCGGGGAGCTGTTTTTT. Protein product: CASSLYPGITGELFF.

The genes are TRBV20-1 and TRBJ1-1; 8 bases map to TRBD1. V lost 4 bases, J lost 5 bases, and 3 bases stayed unmatched. The CDR3 is 12 residues long. CDR1 DFQATT and CDR2 SNEGSKA come from the germline V gene (reference sequence). This chain's CDR3 is CSATGGWTEAFF. As DNA, the CDR3 is TGCAGTGCTACAGGGGGCTGGACTGAAGCTTTCTTT.

The chain links TRBV5-1 to TRBJ1-2; D possibly corresponds to TRBD1 (6 bases). V lost 7 bases and J lost 4, with 11 bases in between. Germline V lookup: CDR1 SGHRS, CDR2 YFSETQ. This CDR3 is built from 12 residues. For the CDR3, the DNA is TGCGCCAGCGGGGACACCGCCTATGGCTACACCTTC. This gives the protein CASGDTAYGYTF.

Only one count was recorded for this clonotype. CDR3 amino acids: CASSPFGADREAFF. In DNA, the CDR3 is TGTGCCAGTAGCCCATTCGGGGCAGATCGTGAAGCTTTCTTT. This chain uses TRBV19 with TRBJ1-1, with a possible D match to TRBD1 (5 bases). Germline lookup yields CDR1 LNHDA and CDR2 SQIVND (reference sequence). The CDR3 is 14 amino acids. V dropped 6 bases and J dropped 7 bases, with 18 bases sitting between them.

The chain has TRBV20-1 and TRBJ2-1; D gene uncertain. With 4 bases removed from V and 0 bases from J, the gap between germline ends came to 10 bases. The CDR3 sequence is 14 residues long. Germline V CDR1 and CDR2: DFQATT, SNEGSKA (reference sequence). For the CDR3, the DNA is TGCAGTGCTATCGGCACCAGCTCCTACAATGAGCAGTTCTTC. Its translation: CSAIGTSSYNEQFF.

The J gene is TRBJ2-2, the V gene TRBV20-1; D unclear. CDR1 is DFQATT and CDR2 is SNEGSKA in the germline V gene (reference sequence). There are 13 residues in the CDR3. The ends were cut back, 6 bases at V and 1 base at J, with 9 bases in the middle. The CDR3 loop reads CSAVNLNTGELFF. Here the CDR3 DNA reads TGCAGTGCCGTTAACCTGAACACCGGGGAGCTGTTTTTT.

This chain connects TRBV6-5 to TRBJ1-1; D is uncertain. The germline V and J ends were trimmed by 5 bases and 1 base, with 14 bases remaining between them. The CDR3 runs to 15 residues. Germline CDR1 MNHEY, CDR2 SVGAGI. CDR3 coding DNA: TGTGCCAGCAGTCCTTACGACGGCAAGAACACTGAAGCTTTCTTT. This translates into CASSPYDGKNTEAFF.

With respect to this clonotype: The junction departs from the called germline gene at one end, perhaps through a read error. The V call is TRBV7-9, the J call TRBJ2-3; TRBD2 matches at 8 bases. This CDR3 contains 16 residues. CDR1 and CDR2 from the germline V gene are SEHNR and FQNEAQ (reference sequence). The CDR3 nucleotides read TGTGCCAGTAGCTTAGGTAGCGGGACGATCACAGATACGCAGTATTTT. It translates to CASSLGSGTITDTQYF.

CDR3 coding DNA: TGCAGTGCAAAGGGACAGAACTCCTACGAGCAGTACTTC. This sequence encodes CSAKGQNSYEQYF. This chain joins TRBV20-1 and TRBJ2-7; 7 bases are a match to TRBD1. The CDR3 spans 13 residues. Trimming at V came to 6 bases and at J to 0 bases, leaving 5 bases not matched to a gene. The germline V gene encodes CDR1 DFQATT and CDR2 SNEGSKA (reference sequence).

The rearrangement uses TRBV24-1 and TRBJ1-5, with D hard to call. From germline, CDR1 is KGHDR and CDR2 SFDVKD. Trimming pared 3 bases from V and 3 bases from J, leaving 11 bases between. The CDR3 contains 15 residues. The CDR3 sequence is CATSDKGRPNQPQHF. In nucleotides, the CDR3 is TGTGCCACCAGTGATAAAGGACGGCCCAATCAGCCCCAGCATTTT.

The rearrangement joins TRBV6-5 to TRBJ2-3; 9 nucleotides agree with TRBD2. Germline CDR1 and CDR2: MNHEY and SVGAGI. The V and J ends lost 0 bases and 2 bases, in that order; junction bases with no gene match: 3. This CDR3 has 16 amino acids. In nucleotides, the CDR3 is TGTGCCAGCAGTTACTCAGCGGGGGGCGTCACAGATACGCAGTATTTT. The encoded protein is CASSYSAGGVTDTQYF.

V usage is TRBV28 and J usage is TRBJ2-5; 9 bases map to TRBD2. The trim removed 3 bases at V and 5 bases at J, leaving 10 bases unmatched. The CDR3 is 16 amino acids. The V gene's germline CDR1 is MDHEN and CDR2 SYDVKM. The CDR3 loop reads CASSFRLLAGRETQYF. The CDR3 DNA reads TGTGCCAGCAGTTTTCGGTTGCTAGCGGGACGGGAGACCCAGTACTTC.

The genes are TRBV20-1 and TRBJ2-7; perhaps D is TRBD1 or TRBD2 (5 bases each). Germline CDR1 reads DFQATT; CDR2 reads SNEGSKA (reference sequence). The CDR3 contains 13 residues. Trimming took 6 bases from V and 5 from J, leaving 17 bases between them. The CDR3 DNA follows: TGCAGTGCAGAGGGGTCCGAGAGCGACGAGCAGTACTTC. Its translation is CSAEGSESDEQYF.

This sequence joins TRBV6-2 or TRBV6-3 and TRBJ2-3; 11 bases align to TRBD2. CDR1 is MNHEY and CDR2 is SVGEGT in the germline V gene. The V and J ends lost 6 bases and 5 bases, in that order; junction bases with no gene match: 13. The CDR3 is 17 residues long. CDR3 DNA sequence: TGTGCCAGCAGCTCCCCGTTTAGCGGGAGGGTCCAAGATACGCAGTATTTT. It yields the protein CASSSPFSGRVQDTQYF.

This clonotype has a single count. The V gene is TRBV4-1, the J gene TRBJ2-1; 12 bases are a match to TRBD2. The DNA end is a closer match to TRBJ2-7, so the J assignment may be wrong. CDR3 size: 19 residues. Germline CDR1 reads MGHRA; CDR2 reads YSYEKL. CDR3 sequence reads: CASSQDRASGGVSYNEQYF. The CDR3 DNA reads as TGCGCCAGCAGCCAAGATCGGGCTAGCGGGGGGGTCTCCTACAATGAGCAGTACTTC.

The table lists this clonotype with a few counts. The gene calls are TRBV12-3 or TRBV12-4 and TRBJ2-3; D call uncertain. This CDR3 comprises 13 residues. V gave up 2 bases and J gave up 6 bases, with 9 bases separating them. The CDR3 nucleotides read TGTGCCAGCAGTTTAACCCCGAGGGATACGCAGTATTTT. This codes for CASSLTPRDTQYF.

The chain recombines TRBV24-1 with TRBJ1-5; D is undetermined. Trimming cost V 4 bases and J 6 bases, with 24 bases left between them. From germline, CDR1 is KGHDR and CDR2 SFDVKD. The CDR3 spans 18 residues. The CDR3 coding sequence is TGTGCCACCAGTGACCCTCCGCCCATCGAGGGTCATGGTCAGCCCCAGCATTTT. Its translation: CATSDPPPIEGHGQPQHF.

This clonotype was picked up one time. The V and J genes are TRBV20-1 and TRBJ1-6; tentative D call: TRBD1 (5 bases). The CDR3 totals 14 residues. Germline V gives CDR1 DFQATT, CDR2 SNEGSKA (reference sequence). The ends were cut back, 1 base at V and 6 bases at J, with 10 bases in the middle. The CDR3 bases are TGCAGTGCTAGAGGACAGAGCTTTAATTCACCCCTCCACTTT. Protein product: CSARGQSFNSPLHF.

The chain carries TRBV6-1 and TRBJ2-5; TRBD1 matches at 8 bases. Germline-derived CDR1 and CDR2 are MNHNS and SASEGT. This CDR3 comprises 15 residues. Trimming cost V 6 bases and J 11 bases; bases outside gene matches: 17. As DNA, the CDR3 is TGTGCCAGCAGAGAGGTTCTCAGGGGGCTGGGGGAGCAGTACTTC. Encoded protein: CASREVLRGLGEQYF.